This T cell receptor beta chain was sequenced in a study of blood T cells in healthy people across ages. With respect to this clonotype: Its antigen is not identified.

V gave up 2 bases and J gave up 0 bases; unmatched junction bases: 10. This CDR3 region has 18 residues. Germline assignment: CDR1 MNHEY and CDR2 SVGAGI. Primers used in a second PCR of roughly 6 to 11 cycles were a sample-barcoded 5' primer and a J-beta primer mix. TCRdb processed the 5' RACE reads anew with MiXCR; each CDR3 protein has one entry. Among about 1.8 million distinct CDR3 sequences listed, around half were seen once. Findings of the study overall: Not knowing donor CMV status may have confounded expanded clonotype changes.

This rearrangement joins TRBV6-5 to TRBJ2-4, with TRBD1 identical over 7 bases. The TCR sequence derives from a woman aged 40 to 49 in good health. The sequenced sample consisted of blood. In DNA, the CDR3 is TGTGCCAGCAGTTACCGCCTAGAGACAGGGTTAGCCAAAAACATTCAGTACTTC. Protein: CASSYRLETGLAKNIQYF.